This TCR beta chain was identified during a study of T cell responses to AZD1222 COVID-19 vaccine. Study results and limitations: White British donors predominated, females outnumbered males, and clonal diversity was possibly underestimated. Two doses of AZD1222 preceded a rise in Spike-specific TCR breadth and depth. CD4 TCRs linked to vaccination spanned spike, dominating at 160-218 and 743-854. Repertoires were obtained only post-peak T cell response.

As for this clone: Its antigen is still unknown.

Germline V gene lookup returns CDR1 MDHEN and CDR2 SYDVKM. The trim removed 8 bases at V and 6 bases at J, leaving 3 bases unmatched. CDR3 length: 11 amino acids. Measured with immunoSEQ multiplex PCR; TCRdb has only the in-frame clones, and not every one. The sample lists 100,000 to 150,000 clones, roughly 88% seen once, with approximately 4.5% in the top ten. The sequencing here drew on peripheral blood, taken on day 0 of MenACWY control vaccination. The TCR originated in an adult in good health. This chain joins TRBV28 and TRBJ2-7; 8 bases match TRBD1. The CDR3: CASCTGGEQYF. The CDR3 DNA follows: TGTGCCAGCTGTACAGGGGGCGAGCAGTACTTC. The entire variable domain, with the rest obtained from reference TRBV28 and TRBJ2-7, is as follows: DVKVTQSSRYLVKRTGEKVFLECVQDMDHENMFWYRQDPGLGLRLIYFSYDVKMKEKGDIPEGYSVSREKKERFSLILESASTNQTSMYLCASCTGGEQYFGPGTRLTVT.